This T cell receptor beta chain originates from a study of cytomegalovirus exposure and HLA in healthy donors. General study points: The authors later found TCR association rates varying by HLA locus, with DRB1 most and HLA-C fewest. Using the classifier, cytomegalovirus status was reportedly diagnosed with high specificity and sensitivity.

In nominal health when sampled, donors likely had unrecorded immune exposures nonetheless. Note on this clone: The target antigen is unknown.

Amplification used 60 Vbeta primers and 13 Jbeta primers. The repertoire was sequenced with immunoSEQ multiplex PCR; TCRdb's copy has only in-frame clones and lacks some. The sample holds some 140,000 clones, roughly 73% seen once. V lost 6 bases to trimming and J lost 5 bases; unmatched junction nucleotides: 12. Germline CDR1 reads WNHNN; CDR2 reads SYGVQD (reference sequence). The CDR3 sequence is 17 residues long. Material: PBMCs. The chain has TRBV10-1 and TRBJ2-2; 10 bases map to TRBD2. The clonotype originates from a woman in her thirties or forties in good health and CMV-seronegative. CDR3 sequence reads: CASSHGRAGGRTGELFF. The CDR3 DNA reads TGCGCCAGCAGCCATGGGAGAGCGGGGGGGAGGACCGGGGAGCTGTTTTTT.